These 19 T cell receptor beta chains were sequenced from one sample in a study of radiotherapy plus CTLA-4 blockade in lung cancer. Clones were read by immunoSEQ multiplex PCR, and TCRdb kept only the in-frame ones, dropping some. The sample includes approximately 39,000 clones, 72% of them seen just once. The sample consisted of peripheral blood, taken from a patient treated with radiotherapy plus ipilimumab. All receptors derive from a human donor with non-small cell lung cancer who had stable disease on radiotherapy plus ipilimumab.

The chain joins TRBV5-1 to TRBJ2-3, with 9 bases matching TRBD1. From germline, CDR1 is SGHRS and CDR2 YFSETQ. The CDR3 has 19 amino acids. V gave up 1 base and J gave up 0 bases; unmatched junction bases: 12. The CDR3 nucleotides read TGCGCCAGCAGCTTGTCACAGGGGGCTCTAAGGCGTAGCACAGATACGCAGTATTTT. Translating it yields CASSLSQGALRRSTDTQYF.

The V call is TRBV18, the J call TRBJ2-6; no firm D call. This CDR3 comprises 17 residues. Germline values: CDR1 KGHSH, CDR2 LQKENI. V was cut by 0 bases and J by 0 bases, with 9 bases left in between. The CDR3 bases are TGTGCCAGCTCACCACCTTCCCTAAGCTCTGGGGCCAACGTCCTGACTTTC. This codes for CASSPPSLSSGANVLTF.

This chain joins TRBV5-6 and TRBJ1-2; D perhaps matches TRBD1 (6 bases). Germline CDR1 is SGHDT and CDR2 is YYEEEE. V gave up 4 bases and J gave up 4 bases, with 14 bases separating them. CDR3 length equals 14 residues. The chain's CDR3 is CASSPTTGFYGYTF. The CDR3 DNA reads TGTGCCAGCAGCCCTACAACAGGGTTCTATGGCTACACCTTC.

The chain couples TRBV7-9 to TRBJ1-4; 9 bases are a match to TRBD1. The CDR3 has 12 residues. The germline gives CDR1 SEHNR, CDR2 FQNEAQ (reference sequence). J lost 5 bases, V lost 10 bases, and 2 bases had no gene match. This CDR3 reads CAIDRGNEKLFF. The CDR3 region has the DNA TGTGCCATCGACAGGGGGAATGAAAAACTGTTTTTT.

This clone was observed a handful of times. V and J are TRBV4-2 and TRBJ2-7; D is perhaps TRBD1 (6 bases). The CDR3 spans 16 residues. Germline assignment: CDR1 LGHNA and CDR2 YNFKEQ. V was trimmed by 4 bases and J by 3 bases, leaving 19 bases between them. CDR3 DNA: TGTGCCAGCAGCCGGGGGCAGGGCGCCTCGGGCTACGAGCAGTACTTC. Translated: CASSRGQGASGYEQYF.

The J gene is TRBJ1-2, the V gene TRBV5-5; D perhaps matches TRBD1 (6 bases). CDR3 size: 15 residues. CDR1 is SGHKS, CDR2 YYEKEE, per germline (reference sequence). Trimming cost V 4 bases and J 8 bases, with 21 bases left between them. DNA of the CDR3: TGTGCCAGCAGCCAGACCCACACAGGGATTAAGGGCTACACCTTC. Its protein is CASSQTHTGIKGYTF.

This clone was seen only a few times. The chain uses TRBV9 and TRBJ1-6, with D maybe TRBD1 (6 bases). The CDR3 is 17 residues long. The germline gives CDR1 SGDLS, CDR2 YYNGEE. Trimming removed 3 bases at V and 1 base at J, with 14 bases between. CDR3 bases: TGTGCCAGCAGCGACCACAGGGACGGGTCCTATAATTCACCCCTCCACTTT. Amino acids: CASSDHRDGSYNSPLHF.

The chain links TRBV5-1 to TRBJ2-5; 8 positions match TRBD2. Trimming at V came to 0 bases and at J to 5 bases, leaving 6 bases not matched to a gene. The CDR3 totals 15 residues. CDR1 is SGHRS, CDR2 YFSETQ, per germline. The CDR3, as DNA: TGCGCCAGCAGCTTGGACGGCCGCGGGGGGGAGACCCAGTACTTC. Translated, it gives CASSLDGRGGETQYF.

The table lists this clone with a count of one. The gene calls are TRBV5-5 and TRBJ1-2, with 8 bases fitting TRBD1. The CDR3 spans 14 residues. CDR1 is SGHKS and CDR2 is YYEKEE in the germline V gene (reference sequence). Germline trimming cut 4 bases from V and 2 bases from J; bases unmatched to any gene: 4. Here the CDR3 DNA reads TGTGCCAGCAGCCCGGACAGGGCGAACTATGGCTACACCTTC. This codes for CASSPDRANYGYTF.

The chain couples TRBV20-1 to TRBJ1-2; D not certain. This CDR3 is 11 amino acids long. Trimming cost V 3 bases and J 3 bases, with 5 bases left between them. Germline CDR1 and CDR2: DFQATT and SNEGSKA (reference sequence). CDR3 DNA: TGCAGTGCTAGGCGGGACTATGGCTACACCTTC. It is translated as CSARRDYGYTF.

The chain has TRBV15 and TRBJ1-2; 9 bases fit TRBD1. Germline CDR1 LNHNV, CDR2 YYDKDF (reference sequence). The CDR3 is 17 residues long. The V segment lost 1 base and the J segment 2 bases; nucleotides outside the gene matches: 8. The CDR3 bases are TGTGCCACCAGCAGAGGTTTACCCGGGACAGGGAACTATGGCTACACCTTC. This translates into CATSRGLPGTGNYGYTF.

The J gene is TRBJ1-1, the V gene TRBV7-6; 7 bases match TRBD1. Looked up from germline, CDR1 is SGHVS and CDR2 is FNYEAQ. Losses at the gene ends were 4 bases for V and 3 bases for J; bases not matched to a gene: 5. The CDR3 sequence is 14 residues long. CDR3 in DNA: TGTGCCAGCAGCTCTACAGGGGCGTACACTGAAGCTTTCTTT. This sequence encodes CASSSTGAYTEAFF.

V is TRBV10-3 and J is TRBJ1-1; possibly TRBD1 for D (6 bases). Germline CDR1 and CDR2: ENHRY and SYGVKD. The CDR3 runs to 13 residues. V lost 3 bases, J lost 1 base, and 6 bases lay in between. The CDR3 DNA is TGTGCCATCAGTGAACAGGGGAACACTGAAGCTTTCTTT. It codes for CAISEQGNTEAFF.

The rearrangement uses TRBV6-6 and TRBJ2-7, with 10 nucleotides matching TRBD1. The CDR3 is 15 residues long. J lost 6 bases, V lost 7 bases, and 12 bases had no gene match. Germline V CDR1 and CDR2: MNHNY, SVGAGI (reference sequence). This CDR3 reads CASTLGGTGAGEQYF. CDR3 DNA sequence: TGTGCCAGCACCCTAGGTGGGACAGGGGCAGGCGAGCAGTACTTC.

Here the CDR3 reads CASSPQRREGTEAFF. The CDR3 nucleotides read TGTGCCAGCAGCCCCCAGAGAAGAGAGGGCACTGAAGCTTTCTTT. This chain connects TRBV6-5 to TRBJ1-1; D is uncertain. The germline V gene has CDR1 MNHEY and CDR2 SVGAGI. This CDR3 contains 15 residues. Trimming removed 6 bases at V and 4 bases at J, with 18 bases between.

The V call is TRBV4-1, the J call TRBJ2-7, with 8 bases aligning to TRBD2. CDR3 length: 14 residues. From germline, CDR1 is MGHRA and CDR2 YSYEKL. V trimming: 5 bases; J trimming: 7 bases; junction bases outside the gene matches: 10. The DNA of the CDR3 is TGCGCCAGCAGCTCCTTTGTGGCTAGCGGGGAGCAGTACTTC. It translates to CASSSFVASGEQYF.

The chain couples TRBV5-5 to TRBJ1-2; TRBD1 might be the D (6 bases). With 5 bases removed from V and 2 bases from J, the gap between germline ends came to 10 bases. The CDR3 totals 13 residues. From germline, CDR1 is SGHKS and CDR2 YYEKEE (reference sequence). The CDR3 region is CASRPTGNYGYTF. CDR3 nucleotide sequence: TGTGCCAGCAGACCCACAGGGAACTATGGCTACACCTTC.

Here the CDR3 reads CASSSAQAGGFGYTF. The CDR3 nucleotides are TGCGCCAGCAGCTCGGCCCAAGCCGGAGGTTTTGGCTACACCTTC. This chain links TRBV5-1 with TRBJ1-2; no firm D call. CDR3 length equals 15 residues. V lost 3 bases to trimming and J lost 7 bases, with 19 bases between them. Per the germline V gene, CDR1 is SGHRS and CDR2 is YFSETQ.

V usage is TRBV6-1 and J usage is TRBJ2-5; D may be TRBD1 (6 bases). The CDR3 totals 16 residues. Germline values: CDR1 MNHNS, CDR2 SASEGT. V lost 2 bases and J 3 bases, leaving 16 bases between the germline ends. DNA of the CDR3: TGTGCCAGCAGTGAATCAGTTGGGGGACAAAAAGAGACCCAGTACTTC. The encoded protein is CASSESVGGQKETQYF.